These 2 T cell receptor beta chains share one sample of origin, sequenced in a study of blood T cell repertoires in COVID-19. TCRdb keeps only in-frame clones here, not all; method: immunoSEQ multiplex PCR. The repertoire has around 80,000 clones, almost 85% of them found once; the top ten carry 8% to 13%. The sample was peripheral blood. The receptors originated from a man in his 60s with acute or convalescent COVID-19.

V usage is TRBV7-9 and J usage is TRBJ1-2; no firm D call. The CDR3 has 12 amino acids. V lost 3 bases and J 3 bases, leaving 5 bases between the germline ends. CDR1 SEHNR and CDR2 FQNEAQ come from the germline V gene (reference sequence). CDR3 in amino acids: CASSFSHYGYTF. Written as DNA, the CDR3 is TGTGCCAGCAGCTTTTCTCACTATGGCTACACCTTC.

The gene calls are TRBV28 and TRBJ2-7, with TRBD2 matching over 8 bases. The CDR3 totals 15 residues. J was trimmed by 5 bases and V by 2 bases; bases with no gene match: 8. CDR1 and CDR2 (germline): MDHEN, SYDVKM. In DNA, the CDR3 is TGTGCCAGCAGTTTACCCAGCGGGAGTTTTGACGAGCAGTACTTC. This translates into CASSLPSGSFDEQYF.